Following are 24 T cell receptor beta chains from one sample sequenced in a study of cytomegalovirus exposure and HLA in healthy donors. The PCR was carried out with 60 Vbeta primers and 13 Jbeta primers. Libraries were prepared by immunoSEQ multiplex PCR; TCRdb keeps only in-frame clonotypes and omits some of them. This sample's clone table lists about 48,000 clones. The sample comprised PBMCs. These receptors all come from a male donor in good health and CMV-seropositive.

This chain uses TRBV2 with TRBJ1-1, with a possible D match to TRBD1 (5 bases). Per germline, CDR1 SNHLY and CDR2 FYNNEI. This CDR3 has 14 amino acids. V was shortened by 8 bases and J by 5 bases, with 18 bases between the two germline ends. CDR3 amino acids: CASPRRERGTEAFF. The CDR3 coding sequence is TGTGCCAGCCCTCGCCGAGAAAGGGGAACTGAAGCTTTCTTT.

The rearrangement links TRBV6-4 to TRBJ2-3; 11 positions match TRBD2. Germline lookup yields CDR1 MRHNA and CDR2 SNTAGT. Trimming took 6 bases from V and 6 from J; bases not matched to a gene: 5. The CDR3 extends over 14 amino acids. The CDR3 nucleotides read TGTGCCAGCAGCTCCGGGACTAGCGGTGATACGCAGTATTTT. Translated: CASSSGTSGDTQYF.

The chain is built from TRBV7-3 and TRBJ2-7, with 8 bases identical to TRBD1. The ends lost 5 bases at V and 3 bases at J; junction bases unmatched: 6. Per the germline V gene, CDR1 is SGHTA and CDR2 is FQGTGA. The CDR3 length is 14 residues. The CDR3 DNA reads as TGTGCCAGCAGCCCGGACAGGGCGGGCTACGAGCAGTACTTC. Translation: CASSPDRAGYEQYF.

In DNA form, the CDR3 reads TGTGCCAGCAGCCCCATAGGGGGTCCCTCGTTGGGCAGCTACACCTTC. Translated: CASSPIGGPSLGSYTF. V gene TRBV7-9 combines with J gene TRBJ1-2; weak D call: TRBD1 (6 bases). The CDR3 extends over 16 amino acids. Germline-derived CDR1 and CDR2 are SEHNR and FQNEAQ (reference sequence). Trimming left V 5 bases short and J 9 bases short, with 25 bases between.

This chain joins TRBV5-1 and TRBJ2-5; 7 bases are shared with TRBD1. Per the germline V gene, CDR1 is SGHRS and CDR2 is YFSETQ. V shed 3 bases and J 2 bases; nucleotides not matched to a gene: 4. There are 14 residues in the CDR3. The CDR3 here is CASSSGQPQETQYF. The CDR3 DNA is TGCGCCAGCAGCTCGGGACAGCCTCAAGAGACCCAGTACTTC.

In terms of frequency, this clone is medium-sized. The CDR3 DNA reads as TGTGCCAGCAGCTTGGATTACGGGGACTATGGCTACACCTTC. Its translation is CASSLDYGDYGYTF. The chain is built from TRBV5-5 and TRBJ1-2; D unclear. The CDR3 extends over 14 amino acids. Per germline, CDR1 SGHKS and CDR2 YYEKEE (reference sequence). V lost 0 bases to trimming and J lost 3 bases, with 9 bases between them.

V gene TRBV18 combines with J gene TRBJ1-5, with TRBD1 matching 8 bases. The ends lost 3 bases at V and 3 bases at J; junction bases unmatched: 7. This CDR3 spans 16 amino acids. Looked up from germline, CDR1 is KGHSH and CDR2 is LQKENI. The CDR3 DNA follows: TGTGCCAGCTCACCTGGACAGGGAACGATCAATCAGCCCCAGCATTTT. Translation: CASSPGQGTINQPQHF.

The rearrangement joins TRBV5-1 to TRBJ1-1; D not certain. Per germline, CDR1 SGHRS and CDR2 YFSETQ. CDR3 length equals 14 residues. Trimming removed 4 bases from V and 1 base from J, with 11 bases in between. This chain's CDR3 is CASSPVTSNTEAFF. In DNA form, the CDR3 reads TGCGCCAGCAGCCCAGTTACATCGAACACTGAAGCTTTCTTT.

The V and J genes are TRBV30 and TRBJ2-5, with 9 positions matching TRBD2. The germline V gene has CDR1 GTSNPN and CDR2 SVGIG (reference sequence). CDR3 length: 14 residues. V lost 1 base, J lost 3 bases, and 3 bases stayed unmatched. The CDR3 DNA sequence: TGTGCCTGGAGTGAGGCTAGCGGGAAAGAGACCCAGTACTTC. Translation: CAWSEASGKETQYF.

The genes are TRBV7-9 and TRBJ2-1; TRBD2 matches 9 bases. CDR3 size: 13 residues. Trimming took 8 bases from V and 6 from J; bases not matched to a gene: 5. Germline CDR1 SEHNR, CDR2 FQNEAQ (reference sequence). The CDR3 reads CASASGVINEQFF. CDR3 sequence (DNA): TGTGCCAGCGCTAGCGGGGTCATCAATGAGCAGTTCTTC.

CDR3 DNA: TGCAGCGCAAGACAGGGAATCGGAGAGACCCAGTACTTC. It encodes CSARQGIGETQYF. This rearrangement joins TRBV29-1 to TRBJ2-5; 7 bases are a match to TRBD1. CDR3 length: 13 amino acids. Trimming took 7 bases from V and 4 from J; bases not matched to a gene: 9. Germline V lookup: CDR1 SQVTM, CDR2 ANQGSEA.

The rearrangement uses TRBV18 and TRBJ2-3; maybe TRBD1 (5 bases). With 0 bases removed from V and 6 bases from J, the gap between germline ends came to 10 bases. This CDR3 contains 14 residues. CDR1 is KGHSH, CDR2 LQKENI, per germline. The CDR3 sequence is CASSPPSQGDTQYF. CDR3 DNA sequence: TGTGCCAGCTCACCACCTTCCCAGGGCGATACGCAGTATTTT.

The rearrangement joins TRBV19 to TRBJ2-5; 10 bases match TRBD1. J lost 7 bases, V lost 9 bases, and 8 bases had no gene match. CDR3 length: 13 amino acids. The germline V gene encodes CDR1 LNHDA and CDR2 SQIVND (reference sequence). The chain's CDR3 is CASRTGGVGTQYF. In DNA form, the CDR3 reads TGTGCCAGCCGGACAGGGGGAGTTGGGACCCAGTACTTC.

The chain carries TRBV7-2 and TRBJ2-7; a weak D match, TRBD2 (6 bases). The CDR3 is 13 residues long. Germline assignment: CDR1 SGHTA and CDR2 FQGNSA. V was pared by 5 bases and J by 3 bases, with 11 bases between. The CDR3 loop reads CASSPRGFYEQYF. DNA for the CDR3: TGTGCCAGCAGCCCCCGGGGGTTCTACGAGCAGTACTTC.

The V gene is TRBV4-1, the J gene TRBJ2-1, with 7 bases aligning to TRBD1. Trimming cost V 5 bases and J 4 bases; bases outside gene matches: 8. The CDR3 sequence is 15 residues long. The germline CDR1 and CDR2 sequences are MGHRA and YSYEKL. The CDR3 protein is CASSFTGVGYNEQFF. CDR3 sequence (DNA): TGCGCCAGCAGCTTCACAGGGGTAGGATACAATGAGCAGTTCTTC.

The chain uses TRBV2 and TRBJ1-2; tentatively, D is TRBD1 (6 bases). CDR3 length: 13 amino acids. The V gene lost 1 base and the J gene lost 8 bases, with 11 bases spanning the gap. Germline CDR1 and CDR2: SNHLY and FYNNEI. CDR3 region: CASSEDRVWGYTF. The CDR3 DNA follows: TGTGCCAGCAGTGAAGACAGGGTCTGGGGCTACACCTTC.

The chain joins TRBV10-3 to TRBJ2-1; possible D gene TRBD2, 6 bases. CDR3 length: 18 amino acids. Germline V lookup: CDR1 ENHRY, CDR2 SYGVKD. V lost 4 bases and J 1 base, leaving 20 bases between the germline ends. This chain's CDR3 is CAISGGSGPSSSYNEQFF. The CDR3 DNA reads TGTGCCATCAGTGGGGGCAGCGGGCCCTCCTCTTCCTACAATGAGCAGTTCTTC.

V is TRBV2 and J is TRBJ1-5; D may be TRBD1 (5 bases). Germline V lookup: CDR1 SNHLY, CDR2 FYNNEI. The CDR3 consists of 13 residues. V was shortened by 4 bases and J by 5 bases, with 9 bases between the two germline ends. The CDR3 is CASSGGGDQPQHF. CDR3 coding DNA: TGTGCCAGCAGTGGTGGAGGGGATCAGCCCCAGCATTTT.

The V gene is TRBV6-5, the J gene TRBJ1-1; D may be TRBD1 (6 bases). This CDR3 comprises 15 residues. Germline loops: CDR1 MNHEY, CDR2 SVGAGI. V lost 7 bases and J 3 bases, leaving 18 bases between the germline ends. The CDR3 sequence is CASTSGGTWHTEAFF. DNA for the CDR3: TGTGCCAGCACCTCGGGGGGGACATGGCACACTGAAGCTTTCTTT.

The rearrangement links TRBV7-9 to TRBJ2-3, with D uncertain. In germline, CDR1 is SEHNR, CDR2 FQNEAQ (reference sequence). The CDR3 has 13 amino acids. V dropped 3 bases and J dropped 6 bases, with 10 bases sitting between them. In DNA form, the CDR3 reads TGTGCCAGCAGCTTCCTTACATCTGATACGCAGTATTTT. Its protein is CASSFLTSDTQYF. Combining the CDR3 with reference TRBV7-9 and TRBJ2-3 gives the whole variable domain DTGVSQNPRHKITKRGQNVTFRCDPISEHNRLYWYRQTLGQGPEFLTYFQNEAQLEKSRLLSDRFSAERPKGSFSTLEIQRTEQGDSAMYLCASSFLTSDTQYFGPGTRLTVL.

The rearrangement uses TRBV30 and TRBJ1-3; tentatively, D is TRBD1 (6 bases). The CDR3 totals 15 residues. The germline V and J ends were trimmed by 4 bases and 0 bases, with 13 bases remaining between them. From germline, CDR1 is GTSNPN and CDR2 SVGIG (reference sequence). CDR3 DNA sequence: TGTGCCTGGACCCAGACAGGCTACTCTGGAAACACCATATATTTT. It translates to CAWTQTGYSGNTIYF.

The V gene is TRBV9, the J gene TRBJ2-7; 7 bases map to TRBD1. V lost 3 bases and J lost 0; bases outside the gene matches: 6. Germline V gene sequence: CDR1 SGDLS, CDR2 YYNGEE. This CDR3 contains 15 residues. The CDR3 sequence is CASSAGQASSYEQYF. The CDR3 bases are TGTGCCAGCAGCGCCGGACAGGCGAGCTCCTACGAGCAGTACTTC. The full variable domain, in which reference TRBV9 and TRBJ2-7 provide the parts outside the CDR3, is DSGVTQTPKHLITATGQRVTLRCSPRSGDLSVYWYQQSLDQGLQFLIQYYNGEERAKGNILERFSAQQFPDLHSELNLSSLELGDSALYFCASSAGQASSYEQYFGPGTRLTVT.

V is TRBV21-1 and J is TRBJ1-1; TRBD1, as called in the table, went unchecked against the DNA. TRBV21-1 counts as a pseudogene. The CDR3 runs to 17 residues. The CDR3 is CASSKLMTAIVNTEAFF. CDR3 DNA: TGTGCCAGCAGCAAGCTAATGACAGCGATCGTGAACACTGAAGCTTTCTTT.

This chain links TRBV18 with TRBJ2-7; 11 bases agree with TRBD1. V lost 6 bases to trimming and J lost 9 bases; unmatched junction nucleotides: 16. The CDR3 has 16 amino acids. Germline V lookup: CDR1 KGHSH, CDR2 LQKENI. The CDR3 here is CASSSLRRDRGLAQYF. As DNA, the CDR3 is TGTGCCAGCTCTTCACTAAGACGGGACAGGGGGTTAGCGCAGTACTTC.